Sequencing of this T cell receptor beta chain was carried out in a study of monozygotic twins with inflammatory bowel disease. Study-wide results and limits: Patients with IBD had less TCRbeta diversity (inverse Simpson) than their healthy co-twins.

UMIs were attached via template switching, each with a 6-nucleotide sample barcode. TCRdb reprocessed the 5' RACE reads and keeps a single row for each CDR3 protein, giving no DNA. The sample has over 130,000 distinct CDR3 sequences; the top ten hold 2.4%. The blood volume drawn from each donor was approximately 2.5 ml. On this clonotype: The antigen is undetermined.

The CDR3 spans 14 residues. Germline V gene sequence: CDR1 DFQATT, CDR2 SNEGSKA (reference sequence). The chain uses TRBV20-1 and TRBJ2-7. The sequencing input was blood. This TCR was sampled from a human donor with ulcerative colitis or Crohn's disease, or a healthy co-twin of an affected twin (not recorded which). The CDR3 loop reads CSARIPQRSYEQYF.